These 10 T cell receptor beta chains were sequenced from one sample in a study of regulatory T cells in long-lasting Graves disease. Time point given: persistent/refractory GD, antithyroid drugs over 5 years with positive TRAb. From RNA extracted from PBMCs, the TCR library was made. The TCR beta library used iRepertoire HTBI primers with Arm-PCR amplification of CDR3. TCRdb re-called the multiplex PCR reads with MiXCR, one entry per CDR3 protein. The table lists 450,000 or so distinct CDR3 sequences, about 20% of them singletons, with about 7.8% in the top ten. The sample consisted of peripheral blood mononuclear cells (PBMCs), taken when the disease was refractory, from a patient treated with antithyroid drugs. The receptor source for this set is a female donor with Graves disease.

This clonotype was observed a handful of times. This chain joins TRBV7-2 and TRBJ2-2, with TRBD1 as a possible D gene (6 bases). Trimming stripped 2 bases from V and 6 bases from J, with 10 bases between. Germline V gives CDR1 SGHTA, CDR2 FQGNSA. This CDR3 has 14 amino acids. The CDR3 DNA reads as TGTGCCAGCAGCTTATCAGGGGCTCCCGGGGAGCTGTTTTTT. Translation gives CASSLSGAPGELFF.

The sample holds a few counts of this clonotype. Here the CDR3 DNA reads TGTGCCAGCAGTTATTTTTCTCGGGTCTCTGGAAACACCATATATTTT. This encodes CASSYFSRVSGNTIYF. V gene TRBV6-2 or TRBV6-3 combines with J gene TRBJ1-3, with no clear D. CDR3 length: 16 amino acids. The V gene's germline CDR1 is MNHEY and CDR2 SVGEGT. Deletions cut 3 bases from V and 0 bases from J, with 12 bases between.

The table lists this clonotype with a few counts. The rearrangement uses TRBV29-1 and TRBJ2-1; D gene ambiguous. There are 12 residues in the CDR3. Looked up from germline, CDR1 is SQVTM and CDR2 is ANQGSEA. Trimming took off 6 bases at V and 7 bases at J, with 13 bases between the two ends. In DNA, the CDR3 is TGCAGCGTAAGACATTCTTCAAATGAGCAGTTCTTC. Encoded protein: CSVRHSSNEQFF.

This clonotype was observed a handful of times. The chain recombines TRBV29-1 with TRBJ2-7, with D possibly being TRBD1 (5 bases). CDR3 size: 14 residues. Germline CDR1 is SQVTM and CDR2 is ANQGSEA. V was clipped by 2 bases and J by 3 bases, with 14 bases between them. The CDR3 here is CSVEWQGLDYEQYF. The CDR3 coding sequence is TGCAGCGTTGAATGGCAGGGATTAGACTACGAGCAGTACTTC.

V usage is TRBV28 and J usage is TRBJ1-2, with TRBD1 matching over 10 bases. Germline assignment: CDR1 MDHEN and CDR2 SYDVKM. V trimming: 5 bases; J trimming: 8 bases; junction bases outside the gene matches: 8. The length of the CDR3 is 14 residues. CDR3 protein: CASSPRDRGGGYTF. DNA for the CDR3: TGTGCCAGCAGTCCCCGGGACAGGGGAGGAGGCTACACCTTC.

As to this clonotype: Given a much more abundant clone one base away, this may be a read error. V gene TRBV6-5 combines with J gene TRBJ1-1, with D possibly being TRBD1 (5 bases). This CDR3 region has 14 residues. Germline V gene lookup returns CDR1 MNHEY and CDR2 SVGAGI. With 0 bases removed from V and 4 bases from J, the gap between germline ends came to 9 bases. This chain's CDR3 is CASSYSPGSTEAFF. CDR3 DNA: TGTGCCAGCAGTTACTCACCAGGGAGCACTGAAGCTTTCTTT.

The chain recombines TRBV14 with TRBJ1-1; D possibly corresponds to TRBD1 (6 bases). CDR1 is SGHDN and CDR2 is FVKESK in the germline V gene. The CDR3 spans 18 residues. V was clipped by 4 bases and J by 5 bases, with 26 bases between them. This CDR3 is CASSLSGGGALQWTEAFF. The CDR3 DNA follows: TGTGCCAGCAGCCTCTCCGGAGGGGGGGCTCTTCAGTGGACTGAAGCTTTCTTT.

About this clonotype itself: This CDR3 is missing its conserved last phenylalanine or tryptophan, likely due to a read error. This rearrangement joins TRBV5-8 to TRBJ1-5; D unresolved. CDR1 and CDR2 from the germline V gene are SGHTS and YDEGEE. This CDR3 region has 11 residues. Deletions cut 7 bases from V and 9 bases from J, with 11 bases between. The CDR3 coding sequence is TGTGCCAGCTCCCCGCTGAGGCCCCAGCATCTT. Its protein product is CASSPLRPQHL.

Worth noting for this clonotype: A much larger clone differs from this one at a single base, so this may be a read error. V gene TRBV7-2 combines with J gene TRBJ2-5; D not certain. Trimming took 1 base from V and 2 from J, leaving 14 bases between them. Looked up from germline, CDR1 is SGHTA and CDR2 is FQGNSA. The CDR3 is 16 residues long. In nucleotides, the CDR3 is TGTACCAGCAGCTTAGTGCCCAGTAGCAGTCAAGAGACCCAGTACTTC. Translating it yields CTSSLVPSSSQETQYF.

This clonotype was counted ten times or more. The chain recombines TRBV6-1 with TRBJ1-1; D uncertain. CDR1 and CDR2 from the germline V gene are MNHNS and SASEGT. This CDR3 is built from 14 residues. Trimming left V 7 bases short and J 1 base short, with 13 bases between. CDR3 residues: CASTRQAKNTEAFF. In DNA form, the CDR3 reads TGTGCCAGCACCAGGCAGGCGAAGAACACTGAAGCTTTCTTT.